One TCR beta chain is described in this entry. All donors qualified as healthy HIV-negative adults and had experienced no recent acute infections or vaccinations. Each unsorted sample relied on 100 million or so PBMCs as its source of genomic DNA. Execution of the assay was at deep level. Unsorted PBMC DNA underwent sequencing on ten immunoSEQ deep assay plates. TCRdb's copy holds only in-frame clones and misses some; the assay was immunoSEQ multiplex PCR. The repertoire has roughly 500,000 clones, around 80% of them found once; the top ten carry around 12%. These data are taken from a study of shared clonotypes between healthy human individuals. Germline CDR1 reads LNHNV; CDR2 reads YYDKDF (reference sequence). This CDR3 has 14 residues. The trim removed 1 base at V and 5 bases at J, leaving 3 bases unmatched.

The sequencing input was PBMCs. The V call is TRBV15, the J call TRBJ2-5, with 8 positions matching TRBD1. This sequence was found in a woman aged 40-49 years in good health. Some clones in this sample may be carry-over from other donors' samples. The CDR3 sequence: CATSRVRGQETQYF. CDR3 nucleotide sequence: TGTGCCACCAGCAGAGTCAGGGGGCAGGAGACCCAGTACTTC.